The rows below give T cell receptor beta chains drawn from one sample of a study of beta chain features in type 1 diabetes. Assay: immunoSEQ multiplex PCR; the TCRdb copy retains only in-frame clones and omits some. This table has about 710,000 clones, more than 12% appearing once. Sequencing used naive CD4+ T cells from blood. Receptors originate from a man aged 18 to 29 with type 1 diabetes. Both conserved end residues are trimmed from each CDR3. Each record gives: J gene, D gene, V gene, CDR3 protein. A D gene is named only where the DNA matches it firmly.

TRBJ1-1,-,TRBV7-6,ASSVNEGGTEAF
TRBJ1-5,TRBD1,TRBV19,ASSQQGNQPQH
TRBJ2-6,-,TRBV7-8,ASSPWGRVSGANVLT
TRBJ1-1,-,TRBV5-6,ASSPGLPMNTEAF
TRBJ2-3,-,TRBV7-9,ASPEGDTQY
TRBJ2-7,TRBD2,TRBV5-6,ASSFRRAGAIYEQY
TRBJ2-7,-,TRBV27,ASSLTGDTYEQY
TRBJ2-7,-,TRBV5-6,ASSSGVPWEQY
TRBJ1-2,TRBD1,TRBV2,ASRVRDRGSGYT
TRBJ2-1,TRBD2,TRBV6-4,ASSSGVYNEQF
TRBJ2-5,-,TRBV5-1,ASSLGGVQQETQY
TRBJ1-2,-,TRBV21-1,ASSKGDRNYGYT
TRBJ2-2,-,TRBV23-1,ASIDTSGELF
TRBJ1-3,-,TRBV29-1,SAVNREPGNTIY
TRBJ1-1,-,TRBV18,ASSPAEEAF
TRBJ2-1,-,TRBV9,ASSVSSVGNEQF
TRBJ2-3,TRBD1,TRBV29-1,SVTGRGTDTQY
TRBJ1-1,-,TRBV5-1,ASSLGVAWDTEAF
TRBJ1-4,-,TRBV25-1,ASSEGGRAGEKLF
TRBJ1-1,TRBD1,TRBV29-1,SVQGQGGLGATEAF
TRBJ2-5,TRBD1,TRBV6-5,ASRNTGGETQY
TRBJ2-7,TRBD1,TRBV13,ASSPQTGGSEQY
TRBJ2-6,-,TRBV9,ASSPPGANVLT
TRBJ2-2,-,TRBV10-3,ATRGTANTGELF
TRBJ2-7,TRBD1,TRBV7-2,ASSLGPGQGAGEQY
TRBJ1-5,TRBD1,TRBV30,AWSRGTVNQPQH
TRBJ1-5,-,TRBV6-5,ASGNDQPQH
TRBJ2-3,-,TRBV7-9,ASSLARLDTQY
TRBJ2-3,-,TRBV27,ASRRTGTDTQY